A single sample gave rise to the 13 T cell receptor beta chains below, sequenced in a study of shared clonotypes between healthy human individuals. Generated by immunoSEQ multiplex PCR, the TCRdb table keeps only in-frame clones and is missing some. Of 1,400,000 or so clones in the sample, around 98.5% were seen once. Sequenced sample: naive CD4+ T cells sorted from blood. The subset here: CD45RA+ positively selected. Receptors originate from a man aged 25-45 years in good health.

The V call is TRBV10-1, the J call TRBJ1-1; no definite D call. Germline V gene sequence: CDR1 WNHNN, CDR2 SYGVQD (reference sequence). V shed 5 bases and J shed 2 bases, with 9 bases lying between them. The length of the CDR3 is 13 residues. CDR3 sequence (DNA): TGCGCCAGCAGTACCGCAACCAACACTGAAGCTTTCTTT. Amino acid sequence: CASSTATNTEAFF.

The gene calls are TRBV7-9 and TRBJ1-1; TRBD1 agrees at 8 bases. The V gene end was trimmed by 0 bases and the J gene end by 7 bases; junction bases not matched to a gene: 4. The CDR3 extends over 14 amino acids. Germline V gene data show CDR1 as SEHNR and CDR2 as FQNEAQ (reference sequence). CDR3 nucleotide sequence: TGTGCCAGCAGCTTAGCCGTTGGACAGGGTGAAGCTTTCTTT. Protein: CASSLAVGQGEAFF.

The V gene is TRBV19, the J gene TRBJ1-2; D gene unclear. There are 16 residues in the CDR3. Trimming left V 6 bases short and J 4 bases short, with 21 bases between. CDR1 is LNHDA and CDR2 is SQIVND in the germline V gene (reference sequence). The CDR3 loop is CASRRLRSLGGYGYTF. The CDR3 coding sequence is TGTGCCAGTAGAAGATTAAGGTCCCTCGGCGGCTATGGCTACACCTTC.

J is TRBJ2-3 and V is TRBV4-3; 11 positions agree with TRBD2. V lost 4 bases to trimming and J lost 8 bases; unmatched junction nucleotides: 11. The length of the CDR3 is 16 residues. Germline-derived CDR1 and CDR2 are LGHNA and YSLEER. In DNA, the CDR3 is TGCGCCAGCAGCCGCACACTAGCGGGAGTAGTTCCTACGCAGTATTTT. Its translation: CASSRTLAGVVPTQYF.

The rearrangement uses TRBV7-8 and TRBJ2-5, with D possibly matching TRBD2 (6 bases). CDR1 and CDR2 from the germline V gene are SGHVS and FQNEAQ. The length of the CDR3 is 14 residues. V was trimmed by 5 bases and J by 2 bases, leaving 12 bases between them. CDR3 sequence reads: CASSRFGGQETQYF. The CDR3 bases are TGTGCCAGCAGCCGATTTGGGGGGCAAGAGACCCAGTACTTC.

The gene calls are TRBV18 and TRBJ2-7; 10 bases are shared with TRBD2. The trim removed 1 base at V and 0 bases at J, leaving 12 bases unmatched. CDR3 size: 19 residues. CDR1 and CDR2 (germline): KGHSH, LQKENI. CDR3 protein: CASSPLGPSGSRYSYEQYF. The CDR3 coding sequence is TGTGCCAGCTCACCACTGGGCCCTAGCGGGAGTCGGTACTCCTACGAGCAGTACTTC.

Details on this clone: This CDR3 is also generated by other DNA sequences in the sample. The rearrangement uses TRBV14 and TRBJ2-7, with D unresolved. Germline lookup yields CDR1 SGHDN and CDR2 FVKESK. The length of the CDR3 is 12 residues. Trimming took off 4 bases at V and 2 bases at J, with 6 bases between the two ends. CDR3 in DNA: TGTGCCAGCAGCCCGGCTCCCTACGAGCAGTACTTC. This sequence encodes CASSPAPYEQYF.

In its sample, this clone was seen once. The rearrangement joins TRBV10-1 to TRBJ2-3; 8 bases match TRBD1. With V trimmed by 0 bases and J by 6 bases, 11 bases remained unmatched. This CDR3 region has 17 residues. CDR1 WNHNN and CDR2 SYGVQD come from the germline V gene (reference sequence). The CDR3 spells CASSESTGVRGRDTQYF. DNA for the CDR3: TGCGCCAGCAGTGAGTCGACTGGAGTCAGGGGGCGGGATACGCAGTATTTT.

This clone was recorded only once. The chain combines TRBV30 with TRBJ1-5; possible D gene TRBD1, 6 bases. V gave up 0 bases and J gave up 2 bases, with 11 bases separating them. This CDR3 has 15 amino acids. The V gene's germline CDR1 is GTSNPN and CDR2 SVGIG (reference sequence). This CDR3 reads CAWSVPGVGNQPQHF. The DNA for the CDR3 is TGTGCCTGGAGTGTACCAGGGGTTGGCAATCAGCCCCAGCATTTT.

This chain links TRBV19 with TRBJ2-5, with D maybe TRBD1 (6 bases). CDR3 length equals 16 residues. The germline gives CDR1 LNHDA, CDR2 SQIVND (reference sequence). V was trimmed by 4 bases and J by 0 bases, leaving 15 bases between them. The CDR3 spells CASSKTTGSHQETQYF. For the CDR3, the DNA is TGTGCCAGTAGTAAAACGACAGGCTCCCACCAAGAGACCCAGTACTTC.

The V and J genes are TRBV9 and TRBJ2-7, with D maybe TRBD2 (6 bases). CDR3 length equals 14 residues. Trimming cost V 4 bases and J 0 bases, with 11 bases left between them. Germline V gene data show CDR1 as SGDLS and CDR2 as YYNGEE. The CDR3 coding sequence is TGTGCCAGCAGCTACACTAGCCCCTCCTACGAGCAGTACTTC. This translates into CASSYTSPSYEQYF.

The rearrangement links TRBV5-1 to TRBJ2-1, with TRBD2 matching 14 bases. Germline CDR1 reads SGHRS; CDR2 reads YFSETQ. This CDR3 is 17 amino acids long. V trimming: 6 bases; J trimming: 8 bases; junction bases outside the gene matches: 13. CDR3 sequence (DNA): TGCGCCAGCACCTTCCCTCAGACTAGCGGGGGGGGTGATGAGCAGTTCTTC. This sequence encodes CASTFPQTSGGGDEQFF.

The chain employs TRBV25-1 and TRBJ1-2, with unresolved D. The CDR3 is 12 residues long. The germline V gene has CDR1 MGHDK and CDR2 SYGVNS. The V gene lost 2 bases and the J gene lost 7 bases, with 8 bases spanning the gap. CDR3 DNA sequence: TGTGCCAGCAGTGAACCCACCTCTGGCTACACCTTC. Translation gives CASSEPTSGYTF.